Listed below are T cell receptor beta chains from one sample, sequenced in a study of control samples from healthy donors and cancer patients. This table comes from immunoSEQ multiplex PCR, and its TCRdb copy is limited to in-frame clones, with some not included. The sample has tens of thousands of clones, around 84% seen once. The material sequenced was blood. Receptors originate from a man aged 50 or older in good health. The CDR3 runs from the conserved cysteine through the conserved F or W. The D gene is left open where the match is weak. Not every row has a clone size; where given, it reads once, few, many or a size class.

>NA|TRBV3-1/TRBV3-2|TRBD1|TRBJ1-2
CASSQGLTGTYGYTF
TGTGCCAGCAGCCAAGGCTTGACAGGGACGTATGGCTACACCTTC
>NA|TRBV28|TRBD1|TRBJ2-7
CASSFDRGYEQYF
TGTGCCAGCAGTTTTGACAGGGGGTACGAGCAGTACTTC
>NA|TRBV5-4|TRBD2|TRBJ2-7
CASSLKLAGVDEQYF
TGTGCCAGCAGCCTTAAGCTAGCGGGAGTAGACGAGCAGTACTTC
>NA|TRBV27|NA|TRBJ2-7
CASSQEVQGNEQYF
TGTGCCAGCAGCCAGGAGGTGCAGGGGAACGAGCAGTACTTC
>NA|TRBV19|TRBD2|TRBJ2-6
CASSIVDFSVTSGSGANVLTF
TGTGCCAGTAGTATAGTTGATTTTAGTGTGACTAGCGGCTCTGGGGCCAACGTCCTGACTTTC
>NA|TRBV28|NA|TRBJ2-1
CASSLWTQSYNEQFF
TGTGCCAGCAGTTTGTGGACTCAGAGCTACAATGAGCAGTTCTTC
>NA|TRBV21-1|NA|TRBJ2-5
CAAATQSGEETQYF
TGTGCAGCAGCAACTCAGAGCGGGGAAGAGACCCAGTACTTC
>NA|TRBV7-3|TRBD1|TRBJ1-4
CASSLTMDRIVNEKLFF
TGTGCCAGCAGCTTAACCATGGACAGGATTGTTAATGAAAAACTGTTTTTT
>few|TRBV12-3/TRBV12-4|TRBD1|TRBJ2-3
CASSSGTGDTQYF
TGTGCCAGCAGTTCCGGGACAGGAGATACGCAGTATTTT
>NA|TRBV30|TRBD1|TRBJ2-5
CAWSPLPGTGGRLRMAQYF
TGTGCCTGGAGTCCTCTACCTGGGACAGGGGGCCGACTGAGGATGGCCCAGTACTTC
>NA|TRBV5-1|NA|TRBJ2-7
CASSLDGSSSYEQYF
TGCGCCAGCAGCTTGGACGGGTCGAGCTCCTACGAGCAGTACTTC
>NA|TRBV6-5|TRBD1|TRBJ2-7
CASSYRDRVYEQYF
TGTGCCAGCAGTTACAGGGACAGGGTCTACGAGCAGTACTTC
>NA|TRBV11-3|NA|TRBJ1-1
CASSLDLGAGAFF
TGTGCCAGCAGCTTAGATCTTGGGGCTGGAGCTTTCTTT
>NA|TRBV2|NA|TRBJ2-1
CASSPQAVAGNEQFF
TGTGCCAGCAGTCCCCAGGCGGTAGCCGGTAATGAGCAGTTCTTC
>NA|TRBV28|NA|TRBJ1-1
CASRLDSPGTEAFF
TGTGCCAGCAGACTCGACTCACCAGGGACTGAAGCTTTCTTT
>NA|TRBV11-3|NA|TRBJ2-7
CASSLFQPGEQYF
TGTGCCAGCAGCTTGTTCCAGCCGGGGGAGCAGTACTTC
>NA|TRBV18|NA|TRBJ2-3
CASSSTPRTGLDTQYF
TGTGCCAGCTCATCGACCCCCAGGACTGGTTTAGATACGCAGTATTTT
>once|TRBV6-5|TRBD1|TRBJ1-2
CASRIGTGISYGYTF
TGTGCCAGCAGAATAGGGACAGGGATAAGCTATGGCTACACCTTC
>NA|TRBV6-2/TRBV6-3|NA|TRBJ1-1
CASSRRTESEAFF
TGTGCCAGCAGTCGTCGGACCGAGTCTGAAGCTTTCTTT
>NA|TRBV28|NA|TRBJ2-1
CASSLSGTGFYNEQFF
TGTGCCAGCAGTTTAAGCGGGACAGGATTCTACAATGAGCAGTTCTTC
>NA|TRBV4-3|NA|TRBJ2-7
CASSPKVVARAYEQYF
TGCGCCAGCAGCCCGAAGGTAGTCGCTAGGGCCTACGAGCAGTACTTC
>once|TRBV19|NA|TRBJ2-7
CASSIPYEQYF
TGTGCCAGTAGTATCCCGTACGAGCAGTACTTC
>NA|TRBV27|NA|TRBJ2-3
CASSANPTGSDTQYF
TGTGCCAGCAGTGCCAACCCGACAGGTTCAGATACGCAGTATTTT
>once|TRBV30|TRBD2|TRBJ2-2
CAWSEKILAGVQTGELFF
TGTGCCTGGAGTGAGAAGATACTAGCGGGAGTCCAGACCGGGGAGCTGTTTTTT
>NA|TRBV6-1|NA|TRBJ1-2
CASSEGQAANGRYTF
TGTGCCAGCAGTGAAGGACAGGCCGCTAACGGACGCTACACCTTC
>NA|TRBV11-2|NA|TRBJ2-7
CASSPGRSYEQYF
TGTGCCAGCAGCCCGGGCAGGAGCTACGAGCAGTACTTC
>NA|TRBV9|NA|TRBJ2-7
CASSVRVGQEPYEQYF
TGTGCCAGCAGCGTGAGAGTAGGGCAGGAGCCCTACGAGCAGTACTTC
>NA|TRBV5-1|TRBD1|TRBJ2-7
CASSSGQGVFGQYF
TGCGCCAGCAGCTCGGGACAGGGAGTATTTGGGCAGTACTTC
>NA|TRBV12-5|NA|TRBJ1-1
CASGLNSRGGEAFF
TGTGCTAGTGGTTTGAACTCCCGCGGAGGTGAAGCTTTCTTT
>NA|TRBV2|NA|TRBJ2-3
CARTDVTGTDTQYF
TGTGCCAGGACAGACGTAACGGGGACAGATACGCAGTATTTT
>NA|TRBV3-1/TRBV3-2|TRBD1|TRBJ2-1
CASRGTGGYNEQFF
TGTGCCAGCAGGGGGACAGGGGGATACAATGAGCAGTTCTTC
>NA|TRBV7-9|NA|TRBJ2-2
CASSFVSLARPNTGELFF
TGTGCCAGCAGCTTCGTTAGCCTGGCTCGACCGAACACCGGGGAGCTGTTTTTT
>NA|TRBV4-3|TRBD2|TRBJ2-1
CASSQRVGTSGSRGNDEQFF
TGCGCCAGCAGCCAAAGAGTAGGGACTAGCGGGAGTCGAGGGAATGATGAGCAGTTCTTC
>NA|TRBV7-9|TRBD2|TRBJ2-1
CASSLFGTRNNEQFF
TGTGCCAGCAGCTTATTCGGGACTAGAAACAATGAGCAGTTCTTC
>few|TRBV6-5|TRBD1|TRBJ2-7
CASSWSRDRGSEQYF
TGTGCCAGCAGTTGGAGCCGGGACAGGGGTTCCGAGCAGTACTTC
>NA|TRBV11-2|NA|TRBJ1-1
CASSRNRVTNTEAFF
TGTGCCAGCAGCAGAAACAGGGTGACGAACACTGAAGCTTTCTTT
>NA|TRBV5-1|NA|TRBJ1-5
CASSLQGNNQPQHF
TGCGCCAGCAGCTTGCAGGGAAACAATCAGCCCCAGCATTTT
>NA|TRBV11-3|TRBD2|TRBJ2-3
CASSPTGLAGADTQYF
TGTGCCAGCAGCCCAACGGGACTAGCGGGAGCAGATACGCAGTATTTT
>NA|TRBV7-9|TRBD2|TRBJ2-1
CASSLGLADWDEQFF
TGTGCCAGCAGCTTAGGGCTAGCGGATTGGGATGAGCAGTTCTTC
>NA|TRBV7-9|NA|TRBJ2-3
CASSFGLTDTQYF
TGTGCCAGCAGCTTTGGCCTCACAGATACGCAGTATTTT
>once|TRBV6-2/TRBV6-3|NA|TRBJ2-7
CASSYSGEAYEEQYF
TGTGCCAGCAGTTACTCCGGGGAGGCGTATGAGGAGCAGTACTTC
>NA|TRBV5-1|NA|TRBJ2-7
CASSLGSAWDEQYF
TGCGCCAGCAGCTTGGGAAGCGCCTGGGACGAGCAGTACTTC
>NA|TRBV27|TRBD1|TRBJ2-7
CASSSGGSYEQYF
TGTGCCAGCAGTTCAGGGGGCTCCTACGAGCAGTACTTC
>NA|TRBV5-4|TRBD2|TRBJ2-1
CASSLGGTSGEQFF
TGTGCCAGCAGCTTGGGGGGGACTAGCGGTGAGCAGTTCTTC
>few|TRBV7-8|NA|TRBJ2-7
CASSPEAGEQYF
TGTGCCAGCAGTCCTGAGGCGGGAGAGCAGTACTTC
>once|TRBV30|NA|TRBJ2-7
CAWTPPGRYEQYF
TGTGCCTGGACTCCTCCAGGCCGTTACGAGCAGTACTTC
>NA|TRBV19|NA|TRBJ1-5
CASSISREGGQPQHF
TGTGCCAGTAGTATATCAAGGGAGGGAGGACAGCCCCAGCATTTT
>NA|TRBV18|NA|TRBJ1-5
CASSRPGDGNQPQHF
TGTGCCAGCTCACGACCGGGCGACGGCAATCAGCCCCAGCATTTT
>NA|TRBV7-9|TRBD1|TRBJ1-5
CASSRDRVDQPQHF
TGTGCCAGCAGCCGTGACAGGGTTGATCAGCCCCAGCATTTT
>NA|TRBV5-4|NA|TRBJ2-5
CASSLEARRGETQYF
TGTGCCAGCAGCTTGGAGGCACGCCGGGGCGAGACCCAGTACTTC
>NA|TRBV27|NA|TRBJ2-7
CASSHRGLYEQYF
TGTGCCAGCAGCCACAGGGGACTCTACGAGCAGTACTTC
>NA|TRBV12-3/TRBV12-4|NA|TRBJ2-1
CASSFRRNKFF
TGTGCCAGCAGTTTCCGCCGAAACAAGTTCTTC
>NA|TRBV6-1|NA|TRBJ1-4
CASSEAGLLNEKLFF
TGTGCCAGCAGTGAAGCGGGGTTGCTGAATGAAAAACTGTTTTTT